This T cell receptor (beta chain) was captured in a study of blood T cell repertoires in COVID-19. About the study: Samples taken during acute and convalescent COVID-19 were collected in the United States, Italy and Spain. The cDNA or gDNA used as material had been derived from T cells, B-cell-depleted T cells, or PBMCs.

The ends were cut back, 2 bases at V and 0 bases at J, with 13 bases in the middle. From germline, CDR1 is MRHNA and CDR2 SNTAGT. CDR3 length equals 16 residues. Authors' processing steps: Amplification from reference gene primers served as the basis for estimated nucleated cell counts. The method was immunoSEQ multiplex PCR; TCRdb's version includes in-frame clones alone and lacks a portion of them. The DNA was the basis for D and trimming; V, J and clone size are from that table. The repertoire holds around 130,000 clones, with 84% as singletons. The sequencing input was peripheral blood. The V call is TRBV6-4, the J call TRBJ1-1; no clear D. The sequence was collected from a human donor in a cohort sampled during active COVID-19. The CDR3 region has the DNA TGTGCCAGCAGTGACCCCCTAGCGCAGGTGAACACTGAAGCTTTCTTT. This translates into CASSDPLAQVNTEAFF.